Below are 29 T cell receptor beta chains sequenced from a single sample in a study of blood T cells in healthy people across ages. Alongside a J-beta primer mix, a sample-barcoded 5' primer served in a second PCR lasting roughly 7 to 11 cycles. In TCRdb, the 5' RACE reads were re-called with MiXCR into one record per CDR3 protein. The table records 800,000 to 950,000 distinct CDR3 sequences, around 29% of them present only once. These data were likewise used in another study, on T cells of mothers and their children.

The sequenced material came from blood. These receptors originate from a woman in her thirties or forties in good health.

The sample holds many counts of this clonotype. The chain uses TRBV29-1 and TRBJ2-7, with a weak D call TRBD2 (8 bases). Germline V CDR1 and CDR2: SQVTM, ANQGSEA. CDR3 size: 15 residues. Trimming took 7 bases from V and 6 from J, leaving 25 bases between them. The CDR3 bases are TGCAGCGCTTCTTTAAGCGGGGGTTACAGGGGCGAGCAGTACTTC. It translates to CSASLSGGYRGEQYF.

CDR3 nucleotides: TGCAGTGCGCCGAGGGACGGGACAGGGGCCGACGAGCAGTACTTC. Encoded protein: CSAPRDGTGADEQYF. The rearrangement uses TRBV20-1 and TRBJ2-7; 10 bases agree with TRBD1. The trim removed 6 bases at V and 5 bases at J, leaving 13 bases unmatched. The CDR3 has 15 amino acids. Germline CDR1 and CDR2: DFQATT and SNEGSKA (reference sequence).

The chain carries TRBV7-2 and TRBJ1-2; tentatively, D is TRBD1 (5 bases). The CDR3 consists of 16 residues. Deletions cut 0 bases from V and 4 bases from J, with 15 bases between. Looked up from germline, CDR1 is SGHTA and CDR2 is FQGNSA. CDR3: CASSLALRGASYGYTF. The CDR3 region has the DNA TGTGCCAGCAGCTTAGCGCTGAGGGGCGCAAGCTATGGCTACACCTTC.

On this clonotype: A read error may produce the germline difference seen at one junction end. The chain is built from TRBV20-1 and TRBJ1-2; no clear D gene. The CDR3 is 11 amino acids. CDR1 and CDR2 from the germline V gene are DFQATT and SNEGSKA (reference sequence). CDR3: CRANDGYGYTF. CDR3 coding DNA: TGCAGGGCTAACGATGGATATGGCTACACCTTC.

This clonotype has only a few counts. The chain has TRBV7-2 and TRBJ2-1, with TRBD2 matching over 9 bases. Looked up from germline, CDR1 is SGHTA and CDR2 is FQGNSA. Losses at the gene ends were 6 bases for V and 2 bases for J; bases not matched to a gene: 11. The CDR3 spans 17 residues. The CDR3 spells CASRGYGGGATYNEQFF. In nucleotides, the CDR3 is TGTGCCAGCAGGGGGTATGGCGGGGGGGCCACCTACAATGAGCAGTTCTTC. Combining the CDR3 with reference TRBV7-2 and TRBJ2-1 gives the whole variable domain GAGVSQSPSNKVTEKGKDVELRCDPISGHTALYWYRQSLGQGLEFLIYFQGNSAPDKSGLPSDRFSAERTGGSVSTLTIQRTQQEDSAVYLCASRGYGGGATYNEQFFGPGTRLTVL.

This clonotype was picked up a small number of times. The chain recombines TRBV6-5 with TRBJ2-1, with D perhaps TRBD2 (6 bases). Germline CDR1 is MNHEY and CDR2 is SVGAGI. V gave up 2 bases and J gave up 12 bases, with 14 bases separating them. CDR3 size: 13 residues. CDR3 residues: CASSYGGWEVQFF. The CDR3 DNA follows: TGTGCCAGCAGTTACGGGGGTTGGGAGGTGCAGTTCTTC.

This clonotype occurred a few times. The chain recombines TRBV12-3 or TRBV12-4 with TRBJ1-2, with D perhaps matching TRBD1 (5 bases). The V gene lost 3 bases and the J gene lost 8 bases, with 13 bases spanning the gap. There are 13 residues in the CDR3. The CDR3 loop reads CASSLGPVGGYTF. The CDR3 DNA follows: TGTGCCAGCAGTTTGGGGCCCGTGGGGGGCTACACCTTC.

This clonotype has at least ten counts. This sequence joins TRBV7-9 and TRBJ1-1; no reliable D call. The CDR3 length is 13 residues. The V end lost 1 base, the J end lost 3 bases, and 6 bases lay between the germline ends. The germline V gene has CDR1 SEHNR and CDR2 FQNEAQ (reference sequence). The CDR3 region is CASSLDRYTEAFF. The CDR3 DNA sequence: TGTGCCAGCAGCTTAGATCGGTACACTGAAGCTTTCTTT.

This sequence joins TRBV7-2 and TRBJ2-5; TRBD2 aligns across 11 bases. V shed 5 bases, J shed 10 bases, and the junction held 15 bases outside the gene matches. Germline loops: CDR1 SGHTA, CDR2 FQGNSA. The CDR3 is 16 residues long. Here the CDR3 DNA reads TGTGCCAGCAGCGGAACTAGCGGGGGCTACGAAGAGGGCCAGTACTTC. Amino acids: CASSGTSGGYEEGQYF.

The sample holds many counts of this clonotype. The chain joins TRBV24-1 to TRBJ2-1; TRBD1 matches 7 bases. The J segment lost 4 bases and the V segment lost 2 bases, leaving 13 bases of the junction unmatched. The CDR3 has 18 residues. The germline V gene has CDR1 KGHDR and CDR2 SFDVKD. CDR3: CATSDSSRQGEKYNEQFF. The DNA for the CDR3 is TGTGCCACCAGTGATTCGTCTCGGCAGGGGGAAAAATACAATGAGCAGTTCTTC.

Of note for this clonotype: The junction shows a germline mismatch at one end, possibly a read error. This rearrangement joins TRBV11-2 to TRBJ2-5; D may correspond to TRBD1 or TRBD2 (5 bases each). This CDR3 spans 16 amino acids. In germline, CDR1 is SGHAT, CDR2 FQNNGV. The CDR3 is CASSLEYRGAQETPYF. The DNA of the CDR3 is TGTGCCAGCAGCTTAGAGTACCGAGGGGCCCAAGAGACCCCGTACTTC.

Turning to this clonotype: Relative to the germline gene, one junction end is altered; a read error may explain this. The CDR3 DNA sequence: TGTGTCAGCAGTCCCACAGGAATGGGTCCCTACGAGCAGTACTTC. Residues: CVSSPTGMGPYEQYF. The chain uses TRBV28 and TRBJ2-7; possible D gene TRBD1, 5 bases. This CDR3 is built from 15 residues. CDR1 is MDHEN and CDR2 is SYDVKM in the germline V gene.

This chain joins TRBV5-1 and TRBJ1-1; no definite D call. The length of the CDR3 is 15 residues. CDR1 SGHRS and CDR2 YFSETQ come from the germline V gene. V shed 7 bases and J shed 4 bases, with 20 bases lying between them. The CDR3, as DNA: TGCGCCAGCTCCCTAAGTGGAGGGATTGGCACTGAAGCTTTCTTT. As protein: CASSLSGGIGTEAFF. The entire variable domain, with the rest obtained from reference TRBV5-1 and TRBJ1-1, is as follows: KAGVTQTPRYLIKTRGQQVTLSCSPISGHRSVSWYQQTPGQGLQFLFEYFSETQRNKGNFPGRFSGRQFSNSRSEMNVSTLELGDSALYLCASSLSGGIGTEAFFGQGTRLTVV.

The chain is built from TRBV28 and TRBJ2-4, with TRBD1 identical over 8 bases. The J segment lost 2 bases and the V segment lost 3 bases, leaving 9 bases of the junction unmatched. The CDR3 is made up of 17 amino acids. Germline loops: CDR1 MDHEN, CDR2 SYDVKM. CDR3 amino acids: CASSFPDRVFSKNIQYF. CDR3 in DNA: TGTGCCAGCAGTTTTCCGGACAGGGTGTTCTCCAAAAACATTCAGTACTTC.

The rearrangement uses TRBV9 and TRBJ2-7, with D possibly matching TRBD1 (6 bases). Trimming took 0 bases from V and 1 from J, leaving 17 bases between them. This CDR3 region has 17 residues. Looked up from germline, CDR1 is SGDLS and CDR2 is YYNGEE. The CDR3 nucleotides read TGTGCCAGCAGCGTAGGCAGTACAGGGTACGGGTCCTACGAGCAGTACTTC. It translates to CASSVGSTGYGSYEQYF.

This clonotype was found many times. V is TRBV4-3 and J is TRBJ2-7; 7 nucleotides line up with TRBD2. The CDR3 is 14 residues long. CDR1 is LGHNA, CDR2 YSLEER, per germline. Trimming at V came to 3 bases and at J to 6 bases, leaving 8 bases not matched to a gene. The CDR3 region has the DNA TGCGCCAGCAGCCAGATAGGGGAGGGCGGCGAGCAGTACTTC. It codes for CASSQIGEGGEQYF.

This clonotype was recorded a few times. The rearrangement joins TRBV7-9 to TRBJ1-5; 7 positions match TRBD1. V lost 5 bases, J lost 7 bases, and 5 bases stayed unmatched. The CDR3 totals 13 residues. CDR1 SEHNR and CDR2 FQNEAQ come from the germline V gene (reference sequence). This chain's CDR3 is CASSKQGNQPQHF. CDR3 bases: TGTGCCAGCAGCAAACAGGGGAACCAGCCCCAGCATTTT.

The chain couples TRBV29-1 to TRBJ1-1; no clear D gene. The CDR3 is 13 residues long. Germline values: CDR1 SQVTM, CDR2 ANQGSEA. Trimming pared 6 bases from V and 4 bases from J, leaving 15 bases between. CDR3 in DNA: TGCAGCGTCGTAGAATCGGGCGTCACTGAAGCTTTCTTT. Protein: CSVVESGVTEAFF.

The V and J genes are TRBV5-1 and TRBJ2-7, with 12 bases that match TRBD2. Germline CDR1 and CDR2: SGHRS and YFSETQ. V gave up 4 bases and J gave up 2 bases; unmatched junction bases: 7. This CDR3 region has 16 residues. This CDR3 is CASSLAGGRRAYEQYF. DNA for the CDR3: TGCGCCAGCAGCCTAGCGGGAGGGCGACGCGCCTACGAGCAGTACTTC.

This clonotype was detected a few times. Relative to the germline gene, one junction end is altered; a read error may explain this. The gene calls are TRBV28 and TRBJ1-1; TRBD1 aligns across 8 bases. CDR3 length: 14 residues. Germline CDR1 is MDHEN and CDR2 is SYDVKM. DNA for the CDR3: TGTGCCAGTAGTTTGCTCACAGGGGGAATTAAAGCTTTCTTT. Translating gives CASSLLTGGIKAFF.

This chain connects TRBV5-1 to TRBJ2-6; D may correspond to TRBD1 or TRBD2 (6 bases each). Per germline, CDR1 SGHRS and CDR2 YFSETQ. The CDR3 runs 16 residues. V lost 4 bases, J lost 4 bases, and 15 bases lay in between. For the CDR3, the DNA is TGCGCCAGCAGCCCGAACCGGGGGCTAGGGGCCAACGTCCTGACTTTC. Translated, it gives CASSPNRGLGANVLTF.

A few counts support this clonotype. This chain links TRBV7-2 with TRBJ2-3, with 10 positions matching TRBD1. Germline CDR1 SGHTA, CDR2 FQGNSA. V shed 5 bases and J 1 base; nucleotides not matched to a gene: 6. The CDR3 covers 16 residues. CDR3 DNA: TGTGCCAGCAGCCCGGGGGGGACAGGGGGCACAGATACGCAGTATTTT. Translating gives CASSPGGTGGTDTQYF.

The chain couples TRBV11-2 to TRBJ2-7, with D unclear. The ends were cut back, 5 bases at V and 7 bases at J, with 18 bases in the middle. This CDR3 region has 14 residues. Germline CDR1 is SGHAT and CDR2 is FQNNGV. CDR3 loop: CASSPQMALREQYF. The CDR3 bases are TGTGCCAGCAGCCCCCAGATGGCCTTAAGAGAGCAGTACTTC.

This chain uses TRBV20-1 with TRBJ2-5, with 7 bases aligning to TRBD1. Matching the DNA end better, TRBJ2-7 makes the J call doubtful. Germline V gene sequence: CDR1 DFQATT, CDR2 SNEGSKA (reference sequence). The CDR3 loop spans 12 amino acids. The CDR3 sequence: CSAHRDSNEQYF. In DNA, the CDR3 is TGCAGTGCCCACCGGGACAGCAACGAGCAGTACTTC.

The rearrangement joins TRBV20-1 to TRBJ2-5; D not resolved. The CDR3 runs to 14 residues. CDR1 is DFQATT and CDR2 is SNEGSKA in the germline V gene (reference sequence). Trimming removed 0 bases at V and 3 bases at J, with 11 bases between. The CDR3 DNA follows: TGCAGTGCTAGAGATCGCGGTCCTAAAGAGACCCAGTACTTC. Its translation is CSARDRGPKETQYF.

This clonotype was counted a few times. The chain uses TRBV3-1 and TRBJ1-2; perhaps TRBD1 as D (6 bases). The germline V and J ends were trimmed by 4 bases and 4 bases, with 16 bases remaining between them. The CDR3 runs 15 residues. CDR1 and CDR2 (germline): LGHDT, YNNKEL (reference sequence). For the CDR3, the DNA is TGTGCCAGCAGCCCGCGACCGACAGGTCCCTATGGCTACACCTTC. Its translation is CASSPRPTGPYGYTF.

The CDR3, as DNA: TGTGCCAGCAGCACTCCCGGGACAATCCTTAAAGAGACCCAGTACTTC. Encoded protein: CASSTPGTILKETQYF. This sequence joins TRBV28 and TRBJ2-5; perhaps TRBD1 as D (6 bases). CDR3 length equals 16 residues. In germline, CDR1 is MDHEN, CDR2 SYDVKM. The V end was cut by 6 bases, the J end by 3 bases, with 20 bases between.

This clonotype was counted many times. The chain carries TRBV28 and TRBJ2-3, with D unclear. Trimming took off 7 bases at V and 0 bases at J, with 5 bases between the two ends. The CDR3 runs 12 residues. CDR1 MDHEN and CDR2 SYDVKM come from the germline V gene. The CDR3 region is CASTSSTDTQYF. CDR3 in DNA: TGTGCCAGCACGAGTAGCACAGATACGCAGTATTTT. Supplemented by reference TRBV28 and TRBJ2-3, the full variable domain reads DVKVTQSSRYLVKRTGEKVFLECVQDMDHENMFWYRQDPGLGLRLIYFSYDVKMKEKGDIPEGYSVSREKKERFSLILESASTNQTSMYLCASTSSTDTQYFGPGTRLTVL.

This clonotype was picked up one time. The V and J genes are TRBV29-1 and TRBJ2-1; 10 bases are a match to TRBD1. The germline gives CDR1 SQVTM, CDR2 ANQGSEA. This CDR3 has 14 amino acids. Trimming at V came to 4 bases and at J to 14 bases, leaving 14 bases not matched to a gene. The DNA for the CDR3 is TGCAGCGTTGGGACCGGACAGGGGGGGTCTGGGAAGTTCTTC. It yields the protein CSVGTGQGGSGKFF.